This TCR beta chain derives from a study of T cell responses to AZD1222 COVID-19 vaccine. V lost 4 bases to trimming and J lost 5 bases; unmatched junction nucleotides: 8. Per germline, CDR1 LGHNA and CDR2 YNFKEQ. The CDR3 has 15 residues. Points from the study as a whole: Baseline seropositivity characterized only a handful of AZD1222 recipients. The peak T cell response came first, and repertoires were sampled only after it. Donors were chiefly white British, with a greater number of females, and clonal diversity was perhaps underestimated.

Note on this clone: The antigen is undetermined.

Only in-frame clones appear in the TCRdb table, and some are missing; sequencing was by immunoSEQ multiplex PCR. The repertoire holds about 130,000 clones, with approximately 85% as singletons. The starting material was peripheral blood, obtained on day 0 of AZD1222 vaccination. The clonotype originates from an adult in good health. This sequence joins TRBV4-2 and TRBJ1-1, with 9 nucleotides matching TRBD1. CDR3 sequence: CASSLPGTGNTEAFF. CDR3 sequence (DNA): TGTGCCAGCAGCCTCCCCGGGACAGGGAATACTGAAGCTTTCTTT.